The present T cell receptor beta chain was sequenced within a study of regulatory T cells in long-lasting Graves disease. Time point defined: persistent/refractory GD, antithyroid drugs over 5 years with positive TRAb. The authors made the TCR library using RNA they extracted from PBMCs. Investigators prepared the TCR beta libraries by applying iRepertoire HTBI primers and Arm-PCR of CDR3 regions. In TCRdb, the multiplex PCR reads were re-called with MiXCR into one record per CDR3 protein. This table has 390,000 or so distinct CDR3 sequences, approximately 25% appearing once. CDR1 MNHEY and CDR2 SMNVEV come from the germline V gene (reference sequence). The CDR3 extends over 14 amino acids. Trimming removed 2 bases at V and 6 bases at J, with 11 bases between. This clonotype came up many times.

The rearrangement links TRBV27 to TRBJ1-5; D is unresolved. The sequences come from peripheral blood mononuclear cells (PBMCs), collected when the disease was refractory, from a patient treated with antithyroid drugs. The TCR sequence derives from a middle-aged woman with Graves disease. CDR3 bases: TGTGCCAGCAGTTTACAGCCGTGGGTTCAGCCCCAGCATTTT. Protein: CASSLQPWVQPQHF.